Listed below are T cell receptor beta chains from one sample, sequenced in a study of metastatic and nonmetastatic thyroid tumors. With MiXCR, TCRdb reprocessed the PCR reads. The sample holds around 22,000 clones, roughly a fifth seen once. Sequenced material: blood. Receptors originate from a female donor with papillary thyroid cancer or a benign thyroid nodule (not recorded which). Some clones in this sample may be carry-over from other donors' samples. The CDR3 runs from the conserved cysteine through the conserved F or W. The order of the fields is clone size, J gene, V gene, D gene, CDR3 protein, CDR3 DNA. A D gene is named only where the DNA matches it firmly. The size of a clone is reported for some rows only, either as once, few or many, or as a class for expanded clones.

>.|TRBJ1-6|TRBV30|TRBD1
CSWTAGTGGSRLHF
TGTTCCTGGACAGCCGGGACAGGGGGATCACGCCTCCACTTT
>many|TRBJ2-7|TRBV4-3|TRBD2
CASSELAGDSYEQYF
TGCGCCAGCAGCGAACTAGCGGGGGACTCCTACGAGCAGTACTTC
>many|TRBJ1-1|TRBV20-1|.
CSAPTGTQIEAFF
TGCAGTGCACCGACCGGGACCCAAATTGAAGCTTTCTTT
>.|TRBJ1-5|TRBV6-1|.
CASRGLWGSGNQPQHF
TGTGCCAGCAGGGGATTGTGGGGTTCGGGCAATCAGCCCCAGCATTTT
>many|TRBJ2-7|TRBV2|TRBD2
CASSEEGGGSGGQYF
TGTGCCAGCAGTGAAGAGGGGGGGGGCAGCGGGGGGCAGTACTTC
>many|TRBJ2-7|TRBV20-1|.
CSARWVSYEQYF
TGCAGTGCTAGATGGGTTTCCTACGAGCAGTACTTC
>many|TRBJ1-2|TRBV24-1|TRBD1
CATSDSDRDGYTF
TGTGCCACCAGTGATTCTGACAGGGATGGCTACACCTTC
>many|TRBJ2-2|TRBV11-2|TRBD2
CASSARLAGEVTGELFF
TGTGCCAGCAGCGCCCGACTAGCGGGGGAGGTCACCGGGGAGCTGTTTTTT
>many|TRBJ1-3|TRBV25-1|TRBD1
CASGGQGESGNTIYF
TGTGCCAGCGGAGGACAGGGGGAATCGGGAAACACCATATATTTT
>many|TRBJ1-5|TRBV2|TRBD1
CASRQGGDSYSNQPQHF
TGTGCCAGCAGACAGGGGGGAGATTCTTATAGCAATCAGCCCCAGCATTTT
>large|TRBJ2-7|TRBV19|.
CASRGGAAGEQYF
TGTGCCAGTAGGGGGGGCGCGGCGGGCGAGCAGTACTTC